This TCR beta chain is from a study of blood T cell repertoires in COVID-19. Whole-study context: Samples of COVID-19 (acute and convalescent) were obtained from the United States, Italy and Spain.

The CDR3 is 16 amino acids. Germline V gene sequence: CDR1 LNHDA, CDR2 SQIVND (reference sequence). With 3 bases clipped from V and 0 bases from J, the junction kept 5 bases outside the gene matches. Using immunoSEQ multiplex PCR, the repertoire was profiled, and TCRdb retains in-frame clones only, with some absent. The sample has fewer than 200,000 clones, roughly four fifths seen once. The sequence derives from a woman aged 70-85 years with COVID-19, enrolled during active disease. The gene calls are TRBV19 and TRBJ1-1, with 9 bases lining up with TRBD1. The sample was peripheral blood. The CDR3: CASSMRTGELNTEAFF. The CDR3 bases are TGTGCCAGTAGTATGAGGACAGGGGAATTGAACACTGAAGCTTTCTTT.